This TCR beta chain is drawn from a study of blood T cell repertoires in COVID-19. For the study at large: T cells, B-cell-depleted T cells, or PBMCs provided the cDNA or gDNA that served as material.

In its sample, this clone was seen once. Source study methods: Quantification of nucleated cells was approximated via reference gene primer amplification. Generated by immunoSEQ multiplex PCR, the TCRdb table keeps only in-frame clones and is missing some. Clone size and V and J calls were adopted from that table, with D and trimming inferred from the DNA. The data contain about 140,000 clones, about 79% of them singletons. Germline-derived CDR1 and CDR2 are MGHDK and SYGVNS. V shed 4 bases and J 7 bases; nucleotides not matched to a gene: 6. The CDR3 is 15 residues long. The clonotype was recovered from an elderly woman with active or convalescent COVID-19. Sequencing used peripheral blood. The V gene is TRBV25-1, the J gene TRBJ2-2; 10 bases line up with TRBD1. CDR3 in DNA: TGTGCCAGCAGTGGTGGGACAGGGGTCATCGGGGAGCTGTTTTTT. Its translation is CASSGGTGVIGELFF.